These 10 T cell receptor beta chains were sequenced from one sample in a study of T cells in Graves' hyperthyroidism and ophthalmopathy. It was RNA transcripts that yielded the amplified TCR beta CDR3 regions. HTBI primers were the set used in a first-round RT-PCR of the TCR CDR3. Via MiXCR, TCRdb re-called the multiplex PCR reads, giving one row per CDR3 protein. The sample includes some 580,000 distinct CDR3 sequences, approximately 15% of them seen just once. The sequenced sample consisted of blood. The receptor set was obtained from a woman aged 40 to 50 with Graves' ophthalmopathy.

This clonotype was detected ten times or more. This sequence joins TRBV14 and TRBJ2-7, with 7 bases matching TRBD1. The germline gives CDR1 SGHDN, CDR2 FVKESK. The J segment lost 5 bases and the V segment lost 4 bases, leaving 5 bases of the junction unmatched. This CDR3 has 13 amino acids. CDR3 region: CASSRGGQNEQYF. The CDR3 nucleotides read TGTGCCAGCAGCCGAGGGGGACAGAACGAGCAGTACTTC.

In its sample, this clonotype was seen many times. V usage is TRBV12-3 or TRBV12-4 and J usage is TRBJ1-6, with D unclear. The CDR3 contains 14 residues. V lost 5 bases, J lost 5 bases, and 10 bases lay in between. In DNA, the CDR3 is TGTGCCAGCAGTGCAGGAGACCATAATTCACCCCTCCACTTT. It codes for CASSAGDHNSPLHF.

Many counts were recorded for this clonotype. The V gene is TRBV7-9, the J gene TRBJ2-7, with D possibly TRBD1 on 6 matching bases. Looked up from germline, CDR1 is SEHNR and CDR2 is FQNEAQ (reference sequence). The CDR3 has 16 residues. Trimming took 5 bases from V and 4 from J, leaving 21 bases between them. The CDR3 is CASSTDAGTLAYEQYF. The CDR3 region has the DNA TGTGCCAGCAGCACTGACGCCGGGACACTTGCTTACGAGCAGTACTTC.

This clonotype was seen a handful of times. CDR3: CATSDPGTGKGDEQFF. The CDR3 bases are TGTGCCACCAGTGATCCCGGGACAGGGAAAGGGGATGAGCAGTTCTTC. The chain has TRBV24-1 and TRBJ2-1; TRBD1 matches at 9 bases. The germline V gene encodes CDR1 KGHDR and CDR2 SFDVKD. V gave up 3 bases and J gave up 8 bases; unmatched junction bases: 10. The CDR3 runs 16 residues.

In its sample, this clonotype was seen many times. V gene TRBV20-1 combines with J gene TRBJ2-1; 10 nucleotides match TRBD1. In germline, CDR1 is DFQATT, CDR2 SNEGSKA (reference sequence). V lost 6 bases to trimming and J lost 3 bases; unmatched junction nucleotides: 8. The CDR3 spans 15 residues. CDR3 bases: TGCAGTGCGGGTACCGGGACAGGGGTCTACAATGAGCAGTTCTTC. Translated, it gives CSAGTGTGVYNEQFF.

This chain links TRBV10-3 with TRBJ1-2; D unresolved. V lost 2 bases and J 0 bases, leaving 10 bases between the germline ends. The CDR3 consists of 15 residues. Per the germline V gene, CDR1 is ENHRY and CDR2 is SYGVKD. CDR3: CAISEVVDSNYGYTF. DNA of the CDR3: TGTGCCATCAGTGAGGTCGTCGACTCTAACTATGGCTACACCTTC.

This clonotype was counted between two and nine times. At one end the junction does not follow the germline gene, possibly because of a read error. V is TRBV28 and J is TRBJ2-7; 13 bases match TRBD2. This CDR3 region has 15 residues. Germline V CDR1 and CDR2: MDHEN, SYDVKM. The CDR3 DNA is TGTGCCAGCAGTTACGGGACTAGCGGGAAACACGAGCAGCACTTC. This sequence encodes CASSYGTSGKHEQHF.

This clonotype was counted a few times. CDR3 DNA: TGTGCCAGCAGCCCCCCGGGACTTCGCTCCTACAATGAGCAGTTCTTC. Translation: CASSPPGLRSYNEQFF. The chain recombines TRBV6-2 or TRBV6-3 with TRBJ2-1; D may be TRBD2 (6 bases). From germline, CDR1 is MNHEY and CDR2 SVGEGT. Trimming pared 6 bases from V and 0 bases from J, leaving 15 bases between. This CDR3 region has 16 residues.

This clonotype has only a few counts. J is TRBJ2-4 and V is TRBV7-9; weak D call: TRBD2 (5 bases). V was pared by 4 bases and J by 1 base, with 23 bases between. This CDR3 has 19 residues. CDR1 and CDR2 from the germline V gene are SEHNR and FQNEAQ (reference sequence). Here the CDR3 reads CASSSPVRESPSAKNIQYF. The CDR3, as DNA: TGTGCCAGCAGCTCGCCGGTCCGGGAATCCCCCTCTGCCAAAAACATTCAGTACTTC.

Of note for this clonotype: Given a much more abundant clone one base away, this may be a read error. This chain links TRBV7-9 with TRBJ1-1, with a possible D match to TRBD1 (6 bases). There are 14 residues in the CDR3. Germline V gives CDR1 SEHNR, CDR2 FQNEAQ (reference sequence). The CDR3 bases are TGTGCCAGCACACGGGGGCTCGGGAACACTGGAGCTTTCTTT. Amino acids: CASTRGLGNTGAFF.